Following are 3 T cell receptor beta chains from one sample sequenced in a study of beta chain features in type 1 diabetes. Investigators reverse transcribed all isolated RNA, so they sequenced expressed TCRB transcripts. Profiled with immunoSEQ multiplex PCR; TCRdb holds only in-frame clones, not every one. The sample holds some 360,000 clones, around 20% seen once. Sequencing used naive CD4+ T cells from blood. Receptors were obtained from a woman aged 18-29 years in good health.

The chain couples TRBV7-9 to TRBJ2-3; 11 bases fit TRBD2. The germline CDR1 and CDR2 sequences are SEHNR and FQNEAQ (reference sequence). The V and J ends lost 5 bases and 4 bases, in that order; junction bases with no gene match: 8. The CDR3 has 16 amino acids. CDR3 in DNA: TGTGCCAGCAGCCCGAATAGCGGGGGGGCAGCAGATACGCAGTATTTT. Translation: CASSPNSGGAADTQYF.

This rearrangement joins TRBV30 to TRBJ2-2; perhaps TRBD2 as D (5 bases). With 4 bases removed from V and 2 bases from J, the gap between germline ends came to 14 bases. CDR3 length: 15 residues. Germline CDR1 and CDR2: GTSNPN and SVGIG (reference sequence). CDR3 residues: CAWTYLTGNTGELFF. The CDR3 DNA sequence: TGTGCCTGGACGTACCTAACGGGAAACACCGGGGAGCTGTTTTTT.

This chain joins TRBV11-2 and TRBJ1-1, with D possibly matching TRBD1 (6 bases). Germline values: CDR1 SGHAT, CDR2 FQNNGV. The CDR3 has 14 amino acids. The V end lost 2 bases, the J end lost 3 bases, and 10 bases lay between the germline ends. The CDR3 nucleotides read TGTGCCAGCAGCTTATCAGGGGTCGACACTGAAGCTTTCTTT. Protein sequence: CASSLSGVDTEAFF.